Detailed here is one T cell receptor (beta chain). These data belong to a study of T cells in Graves' hyperthyroidism and ophthalmopathy. From germline, CDR1 is SGHTA and CDR2 FQGNSA. CDR3 length equals 14 residues. Deletions cut 4 bases from V and 6 bases from J, with 14 bases between. The TCR beta CDR3 regions underwent amplification using RNA transcripts as the source. First-round RT-PCR with HTBI primers amplified the TCR CDR3 region. TCRdb re-analysed the multiplex PCR reads in MiXCR, keeping a single row per CDR3 protein. This table holds about 400,000 distinct CDR3 sequences, over 13% found once.

Sequencing input: blood. The sequence came from a man aged 50 to 60 with Graves' ophthalmopathy. The chain employs TRBV7-2 and TRBJ2-3, with D perhaps given as TRBD1 or TRBD2 (6 bases each). In nucleotides, the CDR3 is TGTGCCAGCAGCTGGATAGGGGGGCCGGATACGCAGTATTTT. Protein sequence: CASSWIGGPDTQYF.